This T cell receptor beta chain is drawn from a study of cytomegalovirus exposure and HLA in healthy donors. The PCR was carried out with 60 Vbeta primers and 13 Jbeta primers. The method was immunoSEQ multiplex PCR; TCRdb's version includes in-frame clones alone and lacks a portion of them. The ten top clones account for about 2.2%, within a sample of about 130,000 clones. The CDR3 extends over 13 amino acids. J was trimmed by 3 bases and V by 8 bases; bases with no gene match: 3. The germline V gene encodes CDR1 LNHDA and CDR2 SQIVND (reference sequence). As concerns this clone: Its cognate antigen is unknown.

The study, taken as a whole, reports: Later on, an analysis found that several of the most significant clusters appeared to be linked to common viral pathogens, which included parvovirus B19.

The source is a middle-aged man in good health and CMV-seronegative. This chain joins TRBV19 and TRBJ1-1, with 10 bases aligning to TRBD1. The specimen sequenced was PBMCs. CDR3 bases: TGTGCCAGTGGTGACAGGGGGCACACTGAAGCTTTCTTT. Its protein product is CASGDRGHTEAFF.